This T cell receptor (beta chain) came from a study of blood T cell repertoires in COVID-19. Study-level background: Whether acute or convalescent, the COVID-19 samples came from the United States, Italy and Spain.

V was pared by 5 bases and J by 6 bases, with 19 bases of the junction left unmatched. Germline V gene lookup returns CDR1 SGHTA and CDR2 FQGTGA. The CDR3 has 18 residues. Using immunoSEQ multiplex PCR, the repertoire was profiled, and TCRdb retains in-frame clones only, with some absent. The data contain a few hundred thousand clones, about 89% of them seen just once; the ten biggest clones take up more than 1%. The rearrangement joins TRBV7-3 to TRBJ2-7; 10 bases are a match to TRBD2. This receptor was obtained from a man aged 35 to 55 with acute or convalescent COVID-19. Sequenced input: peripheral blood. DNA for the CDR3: TGTGCCAGCAGCAAACCCGGGGGGGCTAGCGGGAGAAATGGCGAGCAGTACTTC. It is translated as CASSKPGGASGRNGEQYF.